This T cell receptor beta chain was sequenced during a study of response to subunit inactivated influenza vaccine. Germline CDR1 SGHTA, CDR2 FQGNSA. Trimming took 0 bases from V and 9 from J, leaving 18 bases between them. CDR3 length: 15 residues. TCRdb called the RT-PCR reads again in MiXCR, with one record for every CDR3 protein. Altogether roughly 500,000 distinct CDR3 sequences are present, 20% to 25% being singletons, with the ten largest covering about 3%. At least ten counts were recorded for this clonotype. This sample also appeared in a second study, on T cells expressing NK-cell markers. That paper states: 5'RACE template switching built TCR beta cDNA with unique molecular identifiers. Sorted CD3+CD56+NKG2C+, CD3+CD56+NKG2C- and CD3+CD56-NKG2C+ T cells supplied TCR beta repertoires. For several experiments, T cell sorting was restricted to the alpha-beta TCR population by means of an anti-gamma-delta TCR antibody. The same clonotypes also predominated in the CD3+CD56-NKG2C+ fraction of a handful of donors. What remained unclear was the HCMV specificity of expanded NKG2C+ T cell clones.

Sequences were derived from CD4+ T cells sorted from PBMCs, sampled roughly 13 days after vaccination. The sequence was collected from a man aged 50 to 59 who received an inactivated influenza vaccine. This chain uses TRBV7-2 with TRBJ2-7; tentative D call: TRBD1 (6 bases). The CDR3 spells CASSLAYGTRRRQYF. The CDR3 nucleotides read TGTGCCAGCAGCTTAGCATACGGGACACGCCGGCGGCAGTACTTC.